Sequencing of this TCR beta chain was carried out in a study of identifying expanded T cells in peripheral blood. This CDR3 region has 13 residues. V was cut by 3 bases and J by 6 bases, with 11 bases left in between. The germline gives CDR1 LNHDA, CDR2 SQIVND (reference sequence). Points on this clone: The antigen is unknown.

Study-wide findings and caveats: Variance in clone template counts between two-week samples significantly increased with total template count across all healthy donors. Over approximately two and four weeks, about 16 and 20 clones changed, versus roughly 1.2 between replicates.

The method was immunoSEQ multiplex PCR; TCRdb's version includes in-frame clones alone and lacks a portion of them. Of 95,000 to 100,000 clones listed, around 90% are singletons. Collection occurred without any documented infections or immune events in donors. The chain joins TRBV19 to TRBJ1-1, with D perhaps TRBD1 (5 bases). The clonotype comes from a person aged 18 to 70 in good health. The sequencing sample was made of blood. The CDR3 DNA follows: TGTGCCAGTAGTATCAGGGAGGGGTCTGAAGCTTTCTTT. Encoded protein: CASSIREGSEAFF.